Sequencing of this T cell receptor (beta chain) was carried out in a study of tumor-infiltrating lymphocytes in oesophageal squamous cell carcinoma. TCRdb redid the calling of the PCR reads with MiXCR, one entry per CDR3 protein. The table lists 8,500 to 11,000 distinct CDR3 sequences, less than 75% of them singletons. The CDR3 is 13 residues long. The V end was cut by 5 bases, the J end by 4 bases, with 11 bases between. Germline V gene data show CDR1 as SGHTA and CDR2 as FQGTGA. The J gene is TRBJ1-1, the V gene TRBV7-3; maybe TRBD1 (5 bases). This receptor was taken from a female donor with esophageal squamous cell carcinoma. The material sequenced was esophageal tumor tissue. As DNA, the CDR3 is TGTGCCAGCAGCCCCGGGGGGGGCACTGAAGCTTTCTTT. Protein sequence: CASSPGGGTEAFF.